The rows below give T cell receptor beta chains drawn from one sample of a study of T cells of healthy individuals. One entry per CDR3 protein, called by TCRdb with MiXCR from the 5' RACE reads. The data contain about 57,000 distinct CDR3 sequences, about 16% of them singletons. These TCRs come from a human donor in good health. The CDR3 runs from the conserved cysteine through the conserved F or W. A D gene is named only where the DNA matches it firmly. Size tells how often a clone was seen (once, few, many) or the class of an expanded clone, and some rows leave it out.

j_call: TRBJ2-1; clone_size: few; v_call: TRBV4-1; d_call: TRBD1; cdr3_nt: TGCGCCAGCAGCCAAGGGACAGGGATCAATGAGCAGTTCTTC; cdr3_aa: CASSQGTGINEQFF
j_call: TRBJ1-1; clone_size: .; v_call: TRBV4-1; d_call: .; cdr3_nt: TGCGCCAGCAGCCACGTCCGGGTTGGTCCTGAAGCTTTCTTT; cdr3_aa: CASSHVRVGPEAFF
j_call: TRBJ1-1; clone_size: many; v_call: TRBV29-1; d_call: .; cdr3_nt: TGCAGCGTTGAAAGGCAGATGAACACTGAAGCTTTCTTT; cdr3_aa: CSVERQMNTEAFF
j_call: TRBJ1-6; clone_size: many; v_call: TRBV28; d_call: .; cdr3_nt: TGTGCCAGCAGGAGTTTAGGGTTCCTCTCCTATAATTCACCCCTCCACTTT; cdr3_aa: CASRSLGFLSYNSPLHF
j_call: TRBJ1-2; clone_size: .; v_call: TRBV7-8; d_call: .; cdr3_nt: TGTGCCAGCAGCTGGGAAAGGGGCAACTATGGCTACACCTTC; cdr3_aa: CASSWERGNYGYTF
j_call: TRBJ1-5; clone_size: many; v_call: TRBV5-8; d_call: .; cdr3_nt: TGTGCCAGCAGCTTGTTGGAGCCCAATCAGCCCCAGCATTTT; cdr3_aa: CASSLLEPNQPQHF
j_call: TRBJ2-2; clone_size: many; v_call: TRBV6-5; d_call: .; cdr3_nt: TGTGCCAGCAGTTCGACAAGGGGGGAGCTGTTTTTT; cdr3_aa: CASSSTRGELFF
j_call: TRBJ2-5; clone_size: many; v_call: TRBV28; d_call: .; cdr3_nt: TGTGCCAGCAGTTTAGGAGGGGAAGAGACCCAGTACTTC; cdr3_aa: CASSLGGEETQYF
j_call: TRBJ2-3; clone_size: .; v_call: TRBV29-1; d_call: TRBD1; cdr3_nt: TGCAGCGTTGAAGATCGCTACTTGACAGGGTCAGATACGCAGTATTTT; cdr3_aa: CSVEDRYLTGSDTQYF
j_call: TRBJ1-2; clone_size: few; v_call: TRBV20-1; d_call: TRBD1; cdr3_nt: TGCAGTGCGATTCAGGGGGGCCTCCTGATCTATGGCTACACCTTC; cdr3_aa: CSAIQGGLLIYGYTF
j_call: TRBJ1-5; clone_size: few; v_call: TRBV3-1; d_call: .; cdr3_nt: TGTGCCAGCAGCCAAGGAAAGGGACATAGCAATCAGCCCCAGCATTTT; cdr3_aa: CASSQGKGHSNQPQHF
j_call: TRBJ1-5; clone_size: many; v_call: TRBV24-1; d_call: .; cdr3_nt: TGTGCCACCAGTCCAGGGCGGACCACGGTTGGCAATCAGCCCCAGCATTTT; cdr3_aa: CATSPGRTTVGNQPQHF
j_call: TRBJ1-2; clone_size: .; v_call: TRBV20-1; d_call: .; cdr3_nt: TGCAGTGCTCCGGGGACGGCATATGGCTACACCTTC; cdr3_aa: CSAPGTAYGYTF
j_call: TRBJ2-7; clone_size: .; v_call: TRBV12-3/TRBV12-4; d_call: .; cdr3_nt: TGTGCCAGCAGTTTGGGGACCGAGCAGTACTTC; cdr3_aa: CASSLGTEQYF
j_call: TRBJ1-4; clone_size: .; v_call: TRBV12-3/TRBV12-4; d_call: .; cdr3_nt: TGTGCCAGCAGCCTAGCGGCGGGTAATGAAAAACTGTTTTTT; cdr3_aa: CASSLAAGNEKLFF
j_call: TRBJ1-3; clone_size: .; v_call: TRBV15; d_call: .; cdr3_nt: TGTGCCACCAGCAGAGATCGGGGAAGAGGAAACACCATATATTTT; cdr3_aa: CATSRDRGRGNTIYF
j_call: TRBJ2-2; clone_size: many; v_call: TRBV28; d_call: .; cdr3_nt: TGTGCCAGCAGTTTAGGGCGTAGGGGGACCGGGGAGCTGTTTTTT; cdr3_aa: CASSLGRRGTGELFF
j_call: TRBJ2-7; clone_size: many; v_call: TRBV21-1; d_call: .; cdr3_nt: TGTGCCAGCAGTGAGCAGTACTTC; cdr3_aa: CASSEQYF
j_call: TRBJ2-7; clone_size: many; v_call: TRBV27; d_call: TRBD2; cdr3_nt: TGTGCCAGCAGTCCCCGTGGGACTAGCGGAACCTACGAGCAGTACTTC; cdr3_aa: CASSPRGTSGTYEQYF
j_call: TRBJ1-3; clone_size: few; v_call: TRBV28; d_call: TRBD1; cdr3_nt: TGTGCCAGCATTAAGGGGGCCATTCTCTCTGGAAACACCATATATTTT; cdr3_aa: CASIKGAILSGNTIYF
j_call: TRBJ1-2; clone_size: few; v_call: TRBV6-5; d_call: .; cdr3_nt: TGTGCCAGCAGTTACTCCGCAGGGAATGGCTACACCTTC; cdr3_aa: CASSYSAGNGYTF
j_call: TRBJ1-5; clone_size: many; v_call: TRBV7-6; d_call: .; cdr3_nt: TGTGCCAGCAGCCAAGGGGCCGGGCAGCCCCAGCATTTT; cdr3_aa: CASSQGAGQPQHF
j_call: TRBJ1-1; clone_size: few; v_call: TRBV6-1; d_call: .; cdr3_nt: TGTGCCAGCGATCGGAAGAACACTGAAGCTTTCTTT; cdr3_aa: CASDRKNTEAFF
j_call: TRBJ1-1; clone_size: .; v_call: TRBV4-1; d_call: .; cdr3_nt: TGCGCCAGCAGCCAAGTCGACGGAAGAGGAACTGAAGCTTTCTTT; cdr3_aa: CASSQVDGRGTEAFF
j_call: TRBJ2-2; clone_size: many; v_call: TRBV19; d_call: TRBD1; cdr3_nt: TGTGCCAGTAGCCGGGACAGGCCGAACACCGGGGAGCTGTTTTTT; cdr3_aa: CASSRDRPNTGELFF
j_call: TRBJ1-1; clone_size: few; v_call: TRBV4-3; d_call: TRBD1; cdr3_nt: TGCGCCAGCAGCCAAGACTTGAGGACAGGGGTATACTCTGAAGCTTTCTTT; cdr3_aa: CASSQDLRTGVYSEAFF
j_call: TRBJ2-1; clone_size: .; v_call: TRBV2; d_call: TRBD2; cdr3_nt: TGTGCCAGCAGTGAACTTCGACTAGCGGGTCCTTACAATGAGCAGTTCTTC; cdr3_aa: CASSELRLAGPYNEQFF